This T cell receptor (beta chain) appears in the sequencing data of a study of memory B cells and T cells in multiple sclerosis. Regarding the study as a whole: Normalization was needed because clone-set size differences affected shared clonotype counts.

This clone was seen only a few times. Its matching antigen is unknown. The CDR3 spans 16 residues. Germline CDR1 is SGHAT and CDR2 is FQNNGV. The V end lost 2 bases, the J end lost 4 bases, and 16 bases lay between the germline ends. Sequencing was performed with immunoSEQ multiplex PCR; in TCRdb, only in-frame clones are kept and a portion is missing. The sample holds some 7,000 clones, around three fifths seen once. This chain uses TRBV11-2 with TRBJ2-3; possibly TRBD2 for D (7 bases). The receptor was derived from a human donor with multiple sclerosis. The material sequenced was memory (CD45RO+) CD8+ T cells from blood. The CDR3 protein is CASSLRGATPADTQYF. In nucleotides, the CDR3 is TGTGCCAGCAGCTTACGGGGGGCTACGCCCGCAGATACGCAGTATTTT. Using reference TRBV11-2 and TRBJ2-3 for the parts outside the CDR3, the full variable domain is EAGVAQSPRYKIIEKRQSVAFWCNPISGHATLYWYQQILGQGPKLLIQFQNNGVVDDSQLPKDRFSAERLKGVDSTLKIQPAKLEDSAVYLCASSLRGATPADTQYFGPGTRLTVL.